This T cell receptor beta chain comes out of a study of T cell clonality in common variable immunodeficiency. Study-wide findings and caveats: TCRbeta clonality was increased in CVID versus healthy controls. In common variable immunodeficiency, TCR beta chains reportedly carried fewer deletions and N-nucleotide insertions.

The repertoire was sequenced with immunoSEQ multiplex PCR; TCRdb's copy has only in-frame clones and lacks some. The repertoire consists of some 64,000 clones, none detected only once. At least ten counts were recorded for this clone. Its antigen is unknown. Patients and controls were mostly of Caucasian heritage. Specimen: peripheral blood mononuclear cells. This receptor was taken from a person between 18 and 69 years old in good health.

Incomplete CDR3 DNA: TGTGCCAGTAGCCCGGGACTAGCGGGGGGGCCCTACGAG. It translates to CASSPGLAGGPYE. The complete CDR3 protein is CASSPGLAGGPYEQYF. This chain uses TRBV19 with TRBJ2-7; 16 bases align to TRBD2. Sequencing ends 3 residues short of the CDR3 end; the germline J gene provides the rest. V trimming: 6 bases; J trimming: 2 bases; junction bases outside the gene matches: 4. The CDR3 contains 16 residues. Germline lookup yields CDR1 LNHDA and CDR2 SQIVND (reference sequence).